The rows below give T cell receptor beta chains drawn from one sample of a study of cytomegalovirus exposure and HLA in healthy donors. Libraries were prepared by immunoSEQ multiplex PCR; TCRdb keeps only in-frame clonotypes and omits some of them. Found here are 110,000 to 150,000 clones, about 80% of them singletons; the top ten hold 1.7%. Sequenced input: PBMCs. These receptors were collected from a woman in her twenties or thirties in good health and CMV-seronegative. Both conserved end residues are part of each CDR3. D genes are given only for firm matches. Expanded clones are given a class, and other clones once, few, many or no size at all.

V gene	D gene	CDR3 length	clone size	J gene	CDR3 DNA	CDR3 protein
TRBV11-3	TRBD1	13	.	TRBJ2-7	TGTGCCAGCAGCGTCAGACAGGGCTACGAGCAGTACTTC	CASSVRQGYEQYF
TRBV5-1	TRBD1	16	.	TRBJ2-7	TGCGCCAGCAGCCCACGTTTGGACAGGCTGACCTACGAGCAGTACTTC	CASSPRLDRLTYEQYF
TRBV2	.	14	once	TRBJ1-1	TGTGCCAGCAGAAGGGAGCGGATGAACACTGAAGCTTTCTTT	CASRRERMNTEAFF
TRBV11-2	.	15	.	TRBJ1-2	TGTGCCAGCAGCCCGTCCCGGGGTTCGGCCTATGGCTACACCTTC	CASSPSRGSAYGYTF
TRBV6-5	.	16	.	TRBJ1-6	TGTGCCAGCAGTTACCTCGAGGGGGGGTTTAATTCACCCCTCCACTTT	CASSYLEGGFNSPLHF
TRBV6-5	TRBD2	14	.	TRBJ2-7	TGTGCCAGCAGTTTGGGACTAGCATTCAACGAGCAGTACTTC	CASSLGLAFNEQYF
TRBV7-9	TRBD1	17	.	TRBJ1-6	TGTGCCAGCAGCCACCAATCTACAGGGGTCAATAATTCACCCCTCCACTTT	CASSHQSTGVNNSPLHF
TRBV5-1	TRBD1	19	once	TRBJ1-5	TGCGCCAGCAGCTCCACCGGGACAGGGGCTCGAAATAGCAATCAGCCCCAGCATTTT	CASSSTGTGARNSNQPQHF
TRBV6-1	.	13	.	TRBJ1-2	TGTGCCAGCATCGACACTGCCAAGAACGGCTACACCTTC	CASIDTAKNGYTF
TRBV28	TRBD1	14	.	TRBJ2-1	TGTGCCAGCAGTTTCACAGGGGGTCACAATGAGCAGTTCTTC	CASSFTGGHNEQFF
TRBV28	.	15	few	TRBJ2-2	TGTGCCAGCAGTTTATCAGGGTTCGGCACCGGGGAGCTGTTTTTT	CASSLSGFGTGELFF
TRBV2	.	15	.	TRBJ1-5	TGTGCCAGCAAACCCCGGGTCCTGGAATTCCAGCCCCAGCATTTT	CASKPRVLEFQPQHF
TRBV14	.	16	.	TRBJ1-1	TGTGCCAGCAGCCCCGGTTCCAGGGGAAAGAACACTGAAGCTTTCTTT	CASSPGSRGKNTEAFF
TRBV25-1	TRBD2	15	once	TRBJ2-3	TGTGCCAGCAGCCGCGATTGGGGAGGGGTGGATACGCAGTATTTT	CASSRDWGGVDTQYF
TRBV28	.	14	.	TRBJ1-1	TGTGCCAGCAGTTTACGGGGGGGGCGGACTGAAGCTTTCTTT	CASSLRGGRTEAFF
TRBV5-1	TRBD2	16	.	TRBJ2-7	TGCGCCAGCAGCCTAAGCACTAGCGGAGGCTCCTACGAGCAGTACTTC	CASSLSTSGGSYEQYF
TRBV6-1	.	16	.	TRBJ2-1	TGTGCCAGCAGTGAGGCAGGGCTAGCGCCTCACAATGAGCAGTTCTTC	CASSEAGLAPHNEQFF
TRBV5-1	TRBD1	14	.	TRBJ2-3	TGCGCCAGCAGAGACAGGGAAGTAACAGATACGCAGTATTTT	CASRDREVTDTQYF
TRBV5-1	.	13	.	TRBJ1-2	TGCGCCAGCAGCTGGAGCGGAAACTATGGCTACACCTTC	CASSWSGNYGYTF
TRBV19	TRBD1	15	.	TRBJ1-2	TGTGCCAGTAGGATTGGGACAGGCGATTCCTATGGCTACACCTTC	CASRIGTGDSYGYTF
TRBV29-1	.	15	.	TRBJ2-7	TGCAGCGTTACTACTCGACAGAAGAGCTCCTACGAGCAGTACTTC	CSVTTRQKSSYEQYF
TRBV5-4	.	11	.	TRBJ2-1	TGTGCCAGCAGCTTACAGAATGAGCAGTTCTTC	CASSLQNEQFF
TRBV7-3	TRBD2	19	.	TRBJ2-1	TGTGCCAGCAGCACTCCTTCCGGGACTAGCGGGGGGGCCGCCAATGAGCAGTTCTTC	CASSTPSGTSGGAANEQFF
TRBV30	.	16	.	TRBJ1-4	TGTGCCTGGAGTGTACTGTTAGGGGTAACTAATGAAAAACTGTTTTTT	CAWSVLLGVTNEKLFF
TRBV5-1	.	15	.	TRBJ1-1	TGCGCCAGCAGCTTGGGGGGAGGGACTCAGGGGGAAGCTTTCTTT	CASSLGGGTQGEAFF
TRBV5-4	.	15	.	TRBJ2-3	TGTGCCAGCAGCTTGGACCGGACTAGCACAGATACGCAGTATTTT	CASSLDRTSTDTQYF
TRBV27	.	13	once	TRBJ2-2	TGTGCCAGCAGTTTAGGAGGAGCCGGGGAGCTGTTTTTT	CASSLGGAGELFF
TRBV2	.	14	many	TRBJ1-5	TGTGCCAGCAGTGAAGCGAGGGGCAATCAGCCCCAGCATTTT	CASSEARGNQPQHF
TRBV30	.	16	.	TRBJ1-3	TGTGCCTGGAGTCGACAGAGGTTCGCTGTGGCGGACACCATATATTTT	CAWSRQRFAVADTIYF
TRBV7-6	TRBD2	18	.	TRBJ2-2	TGTGCCAGCAGCTCTCGGACTAGCTTTGGGGCGAACACCGGGGAGCTGTTTTTT	CASSSRTSFGANTGELFF
TRBV6-1	.	13	.	TRBJ2-7	TGTGCCAGCAGTGACGGACTACCCTACGAGCAGTACTTC	CASSDGLPYEQYF
TRBV7-9	TRBD1	14	.	TRBJ2-7	TGTGCCAGCAGCGCCCGACAGGGGGTCTACGAGCAGTACTTC	CASSARQGVYEQYF
TRBV7-3	.	13	.	TRBJ1-1	TGTGCCAGCATGGCAAACCCGAACACTGAAGCTTTCTTT	CASMANPNTEAFF
TRBV15	.	16	.	TRBJ1-4	TGTGCCACCAGCAGAGATTTTGAGGCCCTTAATGAAAAACTGTTTTTT	CATSRDFEALNEKLFF
TRBV18	.	14	.	TRBJ1-1	TGTGCCAGCTCACCAGGGGGGAAAGACACTGAAGCTTTCTTT	CASSPGGKDTEAFF
TRBV6-5	TRBD1	15	.	TRBJ1-6	TGTGCCAGCAGTACCGGGACAGGGGGCCTTTCACCCCTCCACTTT	CASSTGTGGLSPLHF
TRBV10-1	.	12	.	TRBJ2-1	TGCGCCAGCAGTGAGTTGGGAGTGGAGCAGTTCTTC	CASSELGVEQFF